One and the same sample provided the 7 T cell receptor beta chains below, sequenced in a study of tumor-infiltrating lymphocytes in primary liver carcinoma. Out of unsorted whole blood came the blood RNA, and germline DNA was extracted as well. Reverse transcription of about 500 ng total RNA with a constant-region primer produced TCR beta cDNA. Library construction for TCR beta comprised three nested multiplex PCR rounds performed with slightly modified ARM-PCR. TRBV1-TRBV30 forward primers paired with a C-beta reverse primer were used in the first two PCR rounds, which ran approximately 10 cycles each. Each CDR3 protein is one row after TCRdb ran MiXCR on the multiplex PCR reads. The sample yields around 330,000 distinct CDR3 sequences, roughly two thirds seen once. The sample comprised peripheral blood. The origin of the receptors is a man between 40 and 49 years old with primary liver carcinoma and hepatitis B virus infection.

J is TRBJ2-7 and V is TRBV6-2 or TRBV6-3, with TRBD2 identical over 9 bases. Trimming at V came to 7 bases and at J to 3 bases, leaving 7 bases not matched to a gene. Per the germline V gene, CDR1 is MNHEY and CDR2 is SVGEGT. The CDR3 runs 14 residues. CDR3 DNA sequence: TGTGCCAGCACCCGGACTAGCGTGCACTACGAGCAGTACTTC. As protein: CASTRTSVHYEQYF.

About this clonotype: Since a much larger clone is just one base distant, this may be a read error. The rearrangement joins TRBV28 to TRBJ1-6; 7 positions agree with TRBD1. CDR1 is MDHEN and CDR2 is SYDVKM in the germline V gene. CDR3 length: 13 amino acids. The V and J ends lost 6 bases and 8 bases, in that order; junction bases with no gene match: 4. The CDR3 bases are TGTGCCAGCAGCCGGGACAGTTATTCACCCCTCCACTTT. Protein product: CASSRDSYSPLHF.

There are a few counts of this clonotype. It may be a read error: a sequence one base away is much more abundant. The rearrangement joins TRBV29-1 to TRBJ2-3, with TRBD2 as a possible D gene (5 bases). Trimming removed 7 bases at V and 5 bases at J, with 19 bases between. CDR3 length equals 14 residues. The germline V gene encodes CDR1 SQVTM and CDR2 ANQGSEA. This CDR3 reads CSARTGSKIDTQYF. The CDR3 nucleotides read TGCAGCGCTAGGACTGGCTCAAAGATAGATACGCAGTATTTT.

As for this clonotype: A much bigger clone sits one base away, suggesting this may be a read error. The J gene is TRBJ2-2, the V gene TRBV11-2, with 8 bases identical to TRBD2. CDR1 is SGHAT and CDR2 is FQNNGV in the germline V gene. CDR3 length: 16 amino acids. The CDR3 spells CPSSLPSSGFTGELFF. Written as DNA, the CDR3 is TGTCCCAGCAGCTTACCATCTAGCGGGTTCACCGGGGAGCTGTTTTTT.

A note on this clonotype: This could be a read error, since a much larger clone is one nucleotide away. The chain has TRBV6-5 and TRBJ2-7; D possibly corresponds to TRBD1 (6 bases). Germline CDR1 and CDR2: MNHEY and SVGAGI. The CDR3 loop spans 13 amino acids. Written as DNA, the CDR3 is TGTGTCAGCAGTTCGACAGGCCAGTCTTTTCCGTACTTC. This codes for CVSSSTGQSFPYF.

Note on this clonotype: An end of the junction does not agree with germline; a read error may underlie this. The rearrangement uses TRBV11-2 and TRBJ2-3; D might be TRBD1 (6 bases). This CDR3 is built from 16 residues. Germline V gene data show CDR1 as SGHAT and CDR2 as FQNNGV. The CDR3 DNA sequence: TGTGCCAGCAGCCAAACCACAGGGAGTGGGCCAGATATGCAGTATTTT. This gives the protein CASSQTTGSGPDMQYF.

This sequence joins TRBV25-1 and TRBJ2-7; D possibly corresponds to TRBD1 (5 bases). The CDR3 spans 12 residues. Trimming stripped 4 bases from V and 6 bases from J, with 10 bases between. Germline CDR1 MGHDK, CDR2 SYGVNS. The CDR3 sequence: CASSGAGFEQYF. In DNA form, the CDR3 reads TGTGCCAGCAGTGGGGCAGGGTTCGAGCAGTACTTC.